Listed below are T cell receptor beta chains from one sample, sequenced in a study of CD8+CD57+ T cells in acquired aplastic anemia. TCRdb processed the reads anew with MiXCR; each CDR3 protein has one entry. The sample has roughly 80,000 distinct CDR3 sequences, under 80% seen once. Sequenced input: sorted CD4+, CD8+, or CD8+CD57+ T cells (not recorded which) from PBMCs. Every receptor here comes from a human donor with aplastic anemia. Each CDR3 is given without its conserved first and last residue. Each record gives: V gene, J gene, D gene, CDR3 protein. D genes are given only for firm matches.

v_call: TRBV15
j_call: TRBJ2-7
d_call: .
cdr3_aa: ATSRGPGPGESEQY

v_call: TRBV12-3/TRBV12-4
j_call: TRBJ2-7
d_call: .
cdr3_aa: ASSHGRGITYEQY

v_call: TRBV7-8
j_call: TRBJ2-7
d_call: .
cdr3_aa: ASSLARLNSYEQY

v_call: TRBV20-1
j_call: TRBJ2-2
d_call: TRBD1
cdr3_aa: SARDIGTGFTGELF

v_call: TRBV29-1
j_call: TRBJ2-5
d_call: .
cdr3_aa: SVDWTRETQY

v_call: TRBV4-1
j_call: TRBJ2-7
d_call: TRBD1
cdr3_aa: ASRRTGSSEQY

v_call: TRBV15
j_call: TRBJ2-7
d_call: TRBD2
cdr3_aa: ATSSTWGGNSSYYEQY

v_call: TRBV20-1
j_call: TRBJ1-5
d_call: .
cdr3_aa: SASQGTGNQPQH

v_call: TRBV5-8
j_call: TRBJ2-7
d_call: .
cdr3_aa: ASSPTTSYEQY

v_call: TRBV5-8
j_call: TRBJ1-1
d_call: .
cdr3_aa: ASSPLTVNTEAF

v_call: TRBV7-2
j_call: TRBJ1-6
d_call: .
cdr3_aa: ASSPGGGSPLH

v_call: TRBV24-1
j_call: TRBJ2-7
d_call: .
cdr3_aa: ATSEVGIGPISFY

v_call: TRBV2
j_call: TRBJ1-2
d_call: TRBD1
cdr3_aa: ASSRTGGYYGYT

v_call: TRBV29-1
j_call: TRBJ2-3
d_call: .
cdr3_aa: SVPLGGGSFDTDTQY

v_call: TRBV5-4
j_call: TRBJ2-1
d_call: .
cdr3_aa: ASRSNNEQF

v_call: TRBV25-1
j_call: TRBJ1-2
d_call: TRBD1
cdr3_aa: ANSDRESYGYT

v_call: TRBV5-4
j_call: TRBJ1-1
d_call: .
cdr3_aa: ASSLAYNEAF

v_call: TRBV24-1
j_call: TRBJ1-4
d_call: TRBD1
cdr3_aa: ATSDSRQGQKLF

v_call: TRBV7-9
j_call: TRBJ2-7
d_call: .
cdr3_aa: ASSLPGRAYEQY

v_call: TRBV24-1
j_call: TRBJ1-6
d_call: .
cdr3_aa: ATSEAAYNSPLH

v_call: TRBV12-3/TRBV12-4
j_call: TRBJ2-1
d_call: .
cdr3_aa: ASRRDLSSYNEQF

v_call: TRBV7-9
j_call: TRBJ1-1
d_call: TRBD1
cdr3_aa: ASSPRTGPEAF

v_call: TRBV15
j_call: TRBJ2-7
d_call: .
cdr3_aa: ATSSLSSGLTHYEQY

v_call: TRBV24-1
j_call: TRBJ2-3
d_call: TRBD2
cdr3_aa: ATSDPAGTSGMDTQY

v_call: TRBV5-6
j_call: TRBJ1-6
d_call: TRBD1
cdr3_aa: ASSNTQGWDSPLH

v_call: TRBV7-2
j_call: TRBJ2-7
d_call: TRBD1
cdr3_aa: ASSLARVGRGPTYEQY

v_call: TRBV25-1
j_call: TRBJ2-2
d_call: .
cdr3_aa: ASREGATGELF

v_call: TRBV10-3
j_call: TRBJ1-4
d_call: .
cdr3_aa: AISEADRGATNEKLF

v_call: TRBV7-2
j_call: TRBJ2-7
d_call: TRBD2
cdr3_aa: ASSGGVYEQY

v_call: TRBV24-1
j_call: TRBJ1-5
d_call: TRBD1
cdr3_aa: ATSDPGTGGQPQH

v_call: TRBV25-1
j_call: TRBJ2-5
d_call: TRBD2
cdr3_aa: ASSDSGLAGPRETQY

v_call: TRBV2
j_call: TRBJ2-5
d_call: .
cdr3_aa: ASSPSGETQY

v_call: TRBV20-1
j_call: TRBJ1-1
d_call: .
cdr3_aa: SARKVIDTEAF

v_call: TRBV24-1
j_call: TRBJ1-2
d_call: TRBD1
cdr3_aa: ATSDSGTGIGYGYT

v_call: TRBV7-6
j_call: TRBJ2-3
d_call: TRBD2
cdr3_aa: ASSPGSGSETDTQY

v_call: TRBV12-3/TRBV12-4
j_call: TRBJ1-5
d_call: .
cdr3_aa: ASSFRSLQPQH

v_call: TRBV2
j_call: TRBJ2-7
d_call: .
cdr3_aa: ASTPSTASGEQY

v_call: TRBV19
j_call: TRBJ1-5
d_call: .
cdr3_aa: ASISARDNQPQH

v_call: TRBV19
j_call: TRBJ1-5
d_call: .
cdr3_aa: ASSMAGLNQPQH

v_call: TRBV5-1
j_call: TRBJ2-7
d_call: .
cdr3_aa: ASSEGVSYEQY

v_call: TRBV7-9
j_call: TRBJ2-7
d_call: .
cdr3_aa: ASSLRGLYEQY

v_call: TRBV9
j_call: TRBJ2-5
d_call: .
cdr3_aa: ASSHDRETQY